This is a list of T cell receptor beta chains from one sample in a study of T-cell memory formation after mild COVID-19. Each CDR3 protein is one row after TCRdb ran MiXCR on the 5' RACE reads. Of about 110,000 distinct CDR3 sequences in the sample, around an eighth were seen once. The sequenced sample consisted of PBMCs or a T cell subset sorted from them (not recorded which). The receptor source for this set is a man aged 18-30 years who had mild COVID-19 (a few samples of this study predate the infection). Cell type and time point are not known. Each CDR3 is given with its conserved first and last residue. Not every row has a clone size; where given, it reads once, few, many or a size class.

>TRBV11-2|TRBJ2-5|few
CATKRGAESQETQYF
>TRBV4-3|TRBJ1-1|-
CASSRGTASNTEAFF
>TRBV18|TRBJ2-5|few
CASSPSSGEETQYF
>TRBV20-1|TRBJ2-1|few
CSARVSGGAYNEQFF
>TRBV19|TRBJ1-1|once
CASSIGGGARAEAFF
>TRBV4-3|TRBJ2-7|-
CASSQVRTGAREQYF
>TRBV6-5|TRBJ2-7|many
CASSYSDRHEQYF
>TRBV10-3|TRBJ2-3|many
CAISESDGDTQYF
>TRBV6-1|TRBJ1-5|few
CASSEEDWGGSVNQPQHF
>TRBV18|TRBJ2-5|-
CASSPVPRKETQYF
>TRBV11-2|TRBJ2-1|many
CASSSPLSGGFDNEQFF
>TRBV6-1|TRBJ2-3|-
CASSVSGGGTDTQYF
>TRBV5-5|TRBJ2-5|few
CASSLQARLGETQYF
>TRBV6-2/TRBV6-3|TRBJ1-1|-
CASSSGRLNTEAFF
>TRBV7-9|TRBJ2-1|few
CASIPTGRFYNEQFF
>TRBV5-6|TRBJ1-3|-
CASSSGVPGNTIYF
>TRBV7-2|TRBJ1-1|few
CASSLVTGGGGDTEAFF
>TRBV25-1|TRBJ2-7|few
CASAAGYEQYF
>TRBV6-5|TRBJ2-3|few
CASSYPASGGDTQYF
>TRBV7-4|TRBJ1-2|few
CASSKGTEKPNYGYTF
>TRBV12-3/TRBV12-4|TRBJ2-1|-
CASQTTGVSYNEQFF
>TRBV5-1|TRBJ2-5|few
CASSPLAESTQYF
>TRBV4-1|TRBJ2-5|few
CASSPRTSGGGGETQYF
>TRBV7-6|TRBJ2-2|many
CASSLDPGPTGELFF
>TRBV7-6|TRBJ2-1|-
CASSPGTSGESSYNEQFF
>TRBV10-2|TRBJ2-1|few
CASSEQEGWFF
>TRBV9|TRBJ2-1|few
CASSVGAEQFF
>TRBV4-2|TRBJ2-1|few
CASSQEGAHNEQFF
>TRBV20-1|TRBJ2-3|-
CSARLRGTDTQYF
>TRBV5-1|TRBJ1-1|-
CASSLKTPTEAFF
>TRBV6-5|TRBJ2-7|-
CASGRANTYEQYF
>TRBV3-1|TRBJ2-2|many
CASTTPGLSGGELFF
>TRBV12-3/TRBV12-4|TRBJ2-7|-
CASSLTGGATEQYF
>TRBV24-1|TRBJ1-2|-
CATTLLRDNDGYTF
>TRBV18|TRBJ2-2|-
CASSPRAASGGTGELFF
>TRBV9|TRBJ2-5|-
CASSVVGAVQETQYF
>TRBV9|TRBJ2-4|-
CASSADRGHIQYF
>TRBV4-1|TRBJ2-2|many
CASSSSGGELFF
>TRBV6-5|TRBJ1-2|many
CASSYGQGGGYTF
>TRBV19|TRBJ1-5|many
CASNPPAPNQPQHF
>TRBV20-1|TRBJ2-5|-
CSATRGTGQETQYF
>TRBV20-1|TRBJ2-1|-
CSALGLAGENEQFF
>TRBV5-1|TRBJ2-7|-
CASSLLGAAYEQYF
>TRBV5-8|TRBJ2-1|-
CASIQSGLVNEQFF
>TRBV4-1|TRBJ2-3|few
CASSQVGFGTDTQYF